Below are 29 T cell receptor beta chains sequenced from a single sample in a study of response to subunit inactivated influenza vaccine. TCRdb used MiXCR to reprocess the RT-PCR reads, holding one entry per CDR3 protein. The data contain some 600,000 distinct CDR3 sequences, 13% to 15% of them singletons. The specimen was PBMCs from blood, collected around two weeks before vaccination. The receptors derive from a man aged 50 to 60 who received an inactivated influenza vaccine.

This sequence joins TRBV11-2 and TRBJ2-1; D is possibly TRBD1 or TRBD2 (5 bases each). The V gene's germline CDR1 is SGHAT and CDR2 FQNNGV. The CDR3 covers 17 residues. The ends were cut back, 7 bases at V and 0 bases at J, with 19 bases in the middle. The CDR3 here is CASISSPRGASYNEQFF. The DNA for the CDR3 is TGTGCCAGCATCTCTTCCCCGAGGGGCGCCTCCTACAATGAGCAGTTCTTC.

This clonotype was counted a few times. This chain uses TRBV3-1 with TRBJ1-1; D may be TRBD1 (5 bases). Germline V gene lookup returns CDR1 LGHDT and CDR2 YNNKEL (reference sequence). V gave up 5 bases and J gave up 2 bases, with 15 bases separating them. CDR3 length equals 15 residues. The CDR3 DNA follows: TGTGCCAGCAGCTCGAGGACACCTGATAACACTGAAGCTTTCTTT. This codes for CASSSRTPDNTEAFF.

The rearrangement joins TRBV4-3 to TRBJ2-7; D could derive from TRBD1 or TRBD2 (5 bases each). CDR3 length: 15 residues. Between the trimmed V and J ends, which lost 0 bases and 4 bases, there was a span of 13 bases. The germline V gene encodes CDR1 LGHNA and CDR2 YSLEER. The CDR3 DNA reads as TGCGCCAGCAGCCAAGATTTGACAGCGGAATACGAGCAGTACTTC. Protein sequence: CASSQDLTAEYEQYF.

This chain uses TRBV19 with TRBJ1-5, with no clear D. The CDR3 is 15 amino acids. Germline values: CDR1 LNHDA, CDR2 SQIVND (reference sequence). The V end lost 7 bases, the J end lost 3 bases, and 16 bases lay between the germline ends. This chain's CDR3 is CASIPRIGINQPQHF. The CDR3 DNA reads TGTGCCAGTATTCCACGGATAGGGATCAATCAGCCCCAGCATTTT.

This clonotype turned up a few times. V is TRBV20-1 and J is TRBJ1-6, with D perhaps TRBD1 (6 bases). The CDR3 covers 18 residues. Per the germline V gene, CDR1 is DFQATT and CDR2 is SNEGSKA (reference sequence). The V and J ends lost 4 bases and 0 bases respectively, with 19 bases between them. CDR3 loop: CSAIFLKGGGSYNSPLHF. DNA for the CDR3: TGCAGTGCTATATTCCTTAAGGGGGGCGGCTCCTATAATTCACCCCTCCACTTT.

This clonotype was found many times. The chain uses TRBV5-1 and TRBJ2-3, with TRBD1 as a possible D gene (7 bases). CDR1 SGHRS and CDR2 YFSETQ come from the germline V gene. The CDR3 consists of 14 residues. V was trimmed by 3 bases and J by 5 bases, leaving 13 bases between them. In DNA, the CDR3 is TGCGCCAGCAGCTCAGGGGGGATAGGAGATACGCAGTATTTT. It translates to CASSSGGIGDTQYF.

In its sample, this clonotype was seen a few times. The chain combines TRBV14 with TRBJ2-3; D ambiguous. The germline V gene encodes CDR1 SGHDN and CDR2 FVKESK. The CDR3 runs 14 residues. The V and J ends lost 2 bases and 3 bases respectively, with 9 bases between them. The CDR3 bases are TGTGCCAGCAGCCAACCAATATCAACAGATACGCAGTATTTT. The encoded protein is CASSQPISTDTQYF. Full variable domain (outside the CDR3, taken from reference TRBV14 and TRBJ2-3): EAGVTQFPSHSVIEKGQTVTLRCDPISGHDNLYWYRRVMGKEIKFLLHFVKESKQDESGMPNNRFLAERTGGTYSTLKVQPAELEDSGVYFCASSQPISTDTQYFGPGTRLTVL.

This clonotype was found a few times. The chain uses TRBV15 and TRBJ2-6; D gene ambiguous. Germline assignment: CDR1 LNHNV and CDR2 YYDKDF (reference sequence). V was pared by 6 bases and J by 0 bases, with 9 bases between. The CDR3 covers 15 residues. CDR3: CATREQSSGANVLTF. The DNA for the CDR3 is TGTGCCACCAGGGAACAGAGCTCTGGGGCCAACGTCCTGACTTTC.

The chain links TRBV12-3 or TRBV12-4 to TRBJ2-7; 7 bases map to TRBD1. The CDR3 sequence is 13 residues long. Germline trimming cut 7 bases from V and 1 base from J; bases unmatched to any gene: 4. CDR3 loop: CASTDRDSYEQYF. DNA of the CDR3: TGTGCCAGCACCGACAGGGATTCCTACGAGCAGTACTTC.

The chain combines TRBV7-8 with TRBJ1-5, with D unclear. The CDR3 covers 12 residues. The V gene's germline CDR1 is SGHVS and CDR2 FQNEAQ. V shed 7 bases and J shed 5 bases, with 9 bases lying between them. CDR3 amino acids: CASTYKDQPQHF. CDR3 DNA: TGTGCCAGCACTTACAAGGATCAGCCCCAGCATTTT.

This clonotype came up a few times. A read error may account for a junction end that differs from germline. The CDR3 nucleotides are TGTGCCAGCAGCCAAGTCCAGAACACTGAAGCTTTCTTT. It encodes CASSQVQNTEAFF. The J gene is TRBJ1-1, the V gene TRBV4-1, with D unclear. The CDR3 is 13 residues long. CDR1 is MGHRA and CDR2 is YSYEKL in the germline V gene.

At least ten counts were recorded for this clonotype. The rearrangement links TRBV5-1 to TRBJ2-3; D gene ambiguous. Trimming pared 2 bases from V and 2 bases from J, leaving 9 bases between. This CDR3 has 14 amino acids. CDR1 is SGHRS, CDR2 YFSETQ, per germline. CDR3 region: CASSFSRTTDTQYF. The CDR3 coding sequence is TGCGCCAGCAGCTTTAGCAGAACCACAGATACGCAGTATTTT.

This rearrangement joins TRBV5-1 to TRBJ2-5; unclear D gene. V was clipped by 0 bases and J by 5 bases, with 17 bases between them. CDR3 length: 16 residues. Germline V gives CDR1 SGHRS, CDR2 YFSETQ. Here the CDR3 reads CASSLEIVRFGETQYF. The CDR3 DNA reads as TGCGCCAGCAGCTTGGAGATTGTCCGGTTCGGGGAGACCCAGTACTTC.

This clonotype appeared a few times. The V gene is TRBV10-3, the J gene TRBJ2-2, with D maybe TRBD1 (5 bases). V lost 2 bases to trimming and J lost 2 bases, with 15 bases between them. The germline V gene encodes CDR1 ENHRY and CDR2 SYGVKD. The length of the CDR3 is 17 residues. This chain's CDR3 is CAISELQGRVNTGELFF. The CDR3 region has the DNA TGTGCCATCAGTGAGCTCCAGGGCCGGGTCAACACCGGGGAGCTGTTTTTT.

This clonotype was recorded a few times. The chain is built from TRBV4-1 and TRBJ1-1; TRBD1 agrees at 11 bases. Looked up from germline, CDR1 is MGHRA and CDR2 is YSYEKL. This CDR3 is 17 amino acids long. V trimming: 1 base; J trimming: 5 bases; junction bases outside the gene matches: 9. The CDR3 DNA is TGCGCCAGCAGCCAAGGAATCCTGGGACAGGGGGGTACTGAAGCTTTCTTT. This gives the protein CASSQGILGQGGTEAFF.

The chain is built from TRBV12-3 or TRBV12-4 and TRBJ2-7; 8 nucleotides line up with TRBD1. Trimming at V came to 5 bases and at J to 2 bases, leaving 5 bases not matched to a gene. This CDR3 is 14 amino acids long. The CDR3 loop is CASSVTGATYEQYF. CDR3 nucleotide sequence: TGTGCCAGCAGTGTGACAGGGGCAACCTACGAGCAGTACTTC.

The chain carries TRBV9 and TRBJ2-1; D may match TRBD1 or TRBD2 (5 bases each). The V end lost 0 bases, the J end lost 10 bases, and 11 bases lay between the germline ends. The CDR3 length is 13 residues. Germline-derived CDR1 and CDR2 are SGDLS and YYNGEE. In DNA, the CDR3 is TGTGCCAGCAGCGTAGTTCTGGGACGGGAGCAGTTCTTC. Protein sequence: CASSVVLGREQFF.

This clonotype was detected many times. It may be a read error: a sequence one base away is much more abundant. This chain joins TRBV27 and TRBJ2-7, with TRBD2 matching 13 bases. The J segment lost 4 bases and the V segment lost 5 bases, leaving 5 bases of the junction unmatched. The CDR3 has 15 amino acids. Germline-derived CDR1 and CDR2 are MNHEY and SMNVEV (reference sequence). In DNA, the CDR3 is TGTGCCAGCAGTCCGTGGACTAGCGGGAGTTACGAGCAGTACTTC. Amino acid sequence: CASSPWTSGSYEQYF.

The CDR3 coding sequence is TGTGCCACCAGCAGAGAGGGCCCAGGGGGCTACGAGCAGTACTTC. Its protein product is CATSREGPGGYEQYF. The rearrangement links TRBV15 to TRBJ2-7, with 7 nucleotides matching TRBD1. The germline V gene has CDR1 LNHNV and CDR2 YYDKDF (reference sequence). With 0 bases clipped from V and 3 bases from J, the junction kept 5 bases outside the gene matches. This CDR3 has 15 residues.

The CDR3, as DNA: TGCGCCAGCAGCCAAGATATCGGCCTAGCGGGCCTTAGCTCCTACAATGAGCAGTTCTTC. Protein product: CASSQDIGLAGLSSYNEQFF. The chain couples TRBV4-3 to TRBJ2-1; the match to TRBD2 covers 8 bases. The ends lost 0 bases at V and 0 bases at J; junction bases unmatched: 13. In germline, CDR1 is LGHNA, CDR2 YSLEER. This CDR3 has 20 residues.

The V gene is TRBV24-1, the J gene TRBJ2-1; 8 nucleotides match TRBD1. V lost 9 bases and J lost 10; bases outside the gene matches: 4. The germline V gene has CDR1 KGHDR and CDR2 SFDVKD. The CDR3 sequence is 11 residues long. This chain's CDR3 is CATGQGREQFF. For the CDR3, the DNA is TGTGCCACCGGACAGGGAAGGGAGCAGTTCTTC.

The J gene is TRBJ2-7, the V gene TRBV10-3; TRBD1 agrees at 9 bases. J was trimmed by 3 bases and V by 5 bases; bases with no gene match: 5. This CDR3 is built from 14 residues. Germline CDR1 reads ENHRY; CDR2 reads SYGVKD. CDR3 residues: CAISPGQGLYEQYF. The CDR3 region has the DNA TGTGCCATCAGTCCGGGACAGGGCCTCTACGAGCAGTACTTC.

The chain employs TRBV18 and TRBJ1-1, with D tentatively TRBD1 (6 bases). Per the germline V gene, CDR1 is KGHSH and CDR2 is LQKENI. This CDR3 region has 14 residues. V was clipped by 1 base and J by 1 base, with 7 bases between them. CDR3 sequence reads: CASSPRGANTEAFF. DNA for the CDR3: TGTGCCAGCTCACCACGGGGGGCGAACACTGAAGCTTTCTTT.

This clonotype was seen at least ten times. V is TRBV7-8 and J is TRBJ1-5; D unclear. Germline lookup yields CDR1 SGHVS and CDR2 FQNEAQ. The V gene lost 4 bases and the J gene lost 7 bases, with 8 bases spanning the gap. The length of the CDR3 is 12 residues. In DNA, the CDR3 is TGTGCCAGCAGCTCACCCGGGCAGCCCCAGCATTTT. Translating it yields CASSSPGQPQHF.

The J gene is TRBJ1-6, the V gene TRBV7-8, with 8 bases matching TRBD1. The CDR3 is 18 amino acids. With V trimmed by 2 bases and J by 7 bases, 13 bases remained unmatched. Germline-derived CDR1 and CDR2 are SGHVS and FQNEAQ. CDR3 residues: CASSLMTGAHGQNSPLHF. The CDR3 DNA sequence: TGTGCCAGCAGCTTAATGACAGGGGCCCATGGACAAAATTCACCCCTCCACTTT.

The chain couples TRBV28 to TRBJ1-6, with a possible D match to TRBD1 (5 bases). Germline-derived CDR1 and CDR2 are MDHEN and SYDVKM. The CDR3 is 15 amino acids. The V end was cut by 0 bases, the J end by 9 bases, with 12 bases between. This CDR3 reads CASSLWGHGISPLHF. As DNA, the CDR3 is TGTGCCAGCAGTTTATGGGGGCATGGGATTTCACCCCTCCACTTT. The complete variable domain, with remaining parts taken from reference TRBV28 and TRBJ1-6, reads DVKVTQSSRYLVKRTGEKVFLECVQDMDHENMFWYRQDPGLGLRLIYFSYDVKMKEKGDIPEGYSVSREKKERFSLILESASTNQTSMYLCASSLWGHGISPLHFGNGTRLTVT.

This clonotype turned up a few times. This chain connects TRBV15 to TRBJ2-7, with D perhaps assigned TRBD1 or TRBD2 (6 bases each). Germline V gene sequence: CDR1 LNHNV, CDR2 YYDKDF (reference sequence). The CDR3 is 14 amino acids. The V end lost 1 base, the J end lost 3 bases, and 10 bases lay between the germline ends. This chain's CDR3 is CATSRGGGLYEQYF. DNA of the CDR3: TGTGCCACCAGCAGAGGAGGGGGGCTCTACGAGCAGTACTTC.

This clonotype was found a few times. The chain carries TRBV12-3 or TRBV12-4 and TRBJ2-3; 12 positions match TRBD2. This CDR3 has 14 residues. V shed 6 bases and J 6 bases; nucleotides not matched to a gene: 4. The CDR3 reads CASRLAGGADTQYF. The CDR3 DNA follows: TGTGCCAGCAGGCTAGCGGGGGGGGCGGATACGCAGTATTTT.

This clonotype was found many times. This sequence joins TRBV12-3 or TRBV12-4 and TRBJ2-2, with 7 bases matching TRBD2. The CDR3 extends over 15 amino acids. With V trimmed by 3 bases and J by 4 bases, 5 bases remained unmatched. Here the CDR3 reads CASSFRSGGTGELFF. CDR3 nucleotides: TGTGCCAGCAGTTTCCGCTCGGGGGGCACCGGGGAGCTGTTTTTT.